Reported below is one TCR beta chain. Its cognate antigen is unknown. From roughly 21-30 mg of unsorted bulk tissue, DNA and RNA were co-extracted together. Germline V gene lookup returns CDR1 MDHEN and CDR2 SYDVKM. The J segment lost 8 bases and the V segment lost 6 bases, leaving 13 bases of the junction unmatched. The CDR3 runs 15 residues. This record belongs to a study of tumor-infiltrating lymphocytes in primary liver carcinoma. Study-level points and caveats: Pairs of tumor regions overlapped more than tumor-adjacent and tumor-blood pairs did.

Researchers generated TCR beta cDNA from roughly 500 ng of total RNA, relying on a constant-region primer. Construction of TCR beta libraries relied on three successive nested multiplex PCR rounds employing slightly modified ARM-PCR. TRBV1-TRBV30 forward primers paired with a C-beta reverse primer drove the first two PCR rounds, 10 cycles each. TCRdb redid the calling of the multiplex PCR reads with MiXCR, one entry per CDR3 protein. The sample includes roughly 78,000 distinct CDR3 sequences, 71% of them seen just once. Sequencing input: liver tumor tissue from sampling region 4. Subset described: tumor region T4, right-lateral pole. The clonotype originates from a woman aged 60-75 years with primary liver carcinoma and hepatitis B virus infection. The rearrangement links TRBV28 to TRBJ2-1, with 7 positions matching TRBD1. DNA for the CDR3: TGTGCCAGCAGCAAAGGGGGCTCGTCATCCTATGAGCAGTTCTTC. Its protein is CASSKGGSSSYEQFF.